This TCR beta chain was sequenced in a study of T-cell memory formation after mild COVID-19. The wider study: Largely donor-specific sequence clusters came from a couple of donors.

V was cut by 3 bases and J by 2 bases, with 14 bases left in between. CDR1 and CDR2 from the germline V gene are SGHDT and YYEEEE. This CDR3 spans 15 amino acids. Employing constant-segment primers, 5'RACE generated TCR alpha and TCR beta cDNA libraries bearing sample barcodes and UMIs. MiXCR was run by TCRdb on the 5' RACE reads, yielding one entry per CDR3 protein. Seen here are some 350,000 distinct CDR3 sequences, about 16% observed once, and the top ten hold approximately 20%. The sample taken for sequencing was PBMCs or a T cell subset sorted from them (not recorded which). This TCR was recovered from a man younger than 35 who had mild COVID-19 (a few samples of this study predate the infection). Cell type and time point are not known. The chain joins TRBV5-6 to TRBJ1-2; possible D gene TRBD1, 6 bases. CDR3 protein: CASSWKGVGNYGYTF. CDR3 DNA: TGTGCCAGCAGCTGGAAGGGGGTTGGGAACTATGGCTACACCTTC.